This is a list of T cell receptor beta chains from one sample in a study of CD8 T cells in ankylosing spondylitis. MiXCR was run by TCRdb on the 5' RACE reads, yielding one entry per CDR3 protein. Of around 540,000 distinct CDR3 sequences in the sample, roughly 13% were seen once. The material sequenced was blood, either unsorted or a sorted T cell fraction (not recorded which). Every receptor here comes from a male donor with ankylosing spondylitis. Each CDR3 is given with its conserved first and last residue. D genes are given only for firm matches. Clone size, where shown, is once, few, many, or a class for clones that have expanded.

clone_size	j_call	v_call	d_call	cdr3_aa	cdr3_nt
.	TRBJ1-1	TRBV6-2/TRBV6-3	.	CASSYSIVNWTAEAFF	TGTGCCAGCAGTTACTCGATCGTGAACTGGACAGCTGAAGCTTTCTTT
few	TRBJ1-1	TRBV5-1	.	CASSLGAWSEAFF	TGCGCCAGCAGCTTGGGCGCGTGGTCGGAAGCTTTCTTT
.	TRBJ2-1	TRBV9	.	CASSVAGLNEQFF	TGTGCCAGCAGCGTAGCTGGGCTGAATGAGCAGTTCTTC
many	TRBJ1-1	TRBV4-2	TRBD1	CASSQDRRQGGAFF	TGTGCCAGCAGCCAAGACCGGAGACAGGGCGGAGCTTTCTTT
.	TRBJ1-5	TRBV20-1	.	CSAASGGWGNQPQHF	TGCAGTGCGGCCTCGGGGGGATGGGGCAATCAGCCCCAGCATTTT
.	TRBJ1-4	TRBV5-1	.	CASSVQGTTNEKLFF	TGCGCCAGCAGTGTACAGGGAACAACTAATGAAAAACTGTTTTTT
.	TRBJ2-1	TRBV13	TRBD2	CASSLGAGNYNEQFF	TGTGCCAGCAGCTTAGGAGCGGGAAACTACAATGAGCAGTTCTTC
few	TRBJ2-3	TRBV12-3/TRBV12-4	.	CASSSRRQPEGRGKDTQYF	TGTGCCAGCAGCTCGCGACGCCAGCCGGAGGGCCGAGGAAAAGATACGCAGTATTTT
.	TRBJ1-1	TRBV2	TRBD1	CAGNEPTDRGTEAFF	TGTGCCGGTAATGAACCGACGGACAGGGGCACTGAAGCTTTCTTT
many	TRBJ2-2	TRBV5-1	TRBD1	CASSTGGLYTGELFF	TGCGCCAGCAGTACAGGGGGCCTTTACACCGGGGAGCTGTTTTTT
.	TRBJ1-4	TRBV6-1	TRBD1	CASSHFRDRGSTNEKLFF	TGTGCCAGCAGCCATTTCCGGGACAGAGGATCAACTAATGAAAAACTGTTTTTT
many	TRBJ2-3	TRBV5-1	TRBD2	CASSSLAGSTDTQYF	TGCGCCAGCAGCTCCCTAGCGGGTAGCACAGATACGCAGTATTTT
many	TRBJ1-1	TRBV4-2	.	CASSQALAGNTEAFF	TGTGCCAGCAGCCAAGCCCTGGCGGGGAACACTGAAGCTTTCTTT
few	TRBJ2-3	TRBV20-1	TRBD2	CSASLAGGPLDTQYF	TGCAGTGCGAGTCTAGCGGGAGGGCCGTTAGATACGCAGTATTTT
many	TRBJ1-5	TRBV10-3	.	CAISETRNQPQHF	TGTGCCATCAGTGAAACCAGAAATCAGCCCCAGCATTTT
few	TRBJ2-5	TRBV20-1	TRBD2	CSAMRTSGNWQETQYF	TGCAGTGCTATGAGGACTAGCGGCAACTGGCAAGAGACCCAGTACTTC
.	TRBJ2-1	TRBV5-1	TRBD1	CASSLSTTGDYNEQFF	TGCGCCAGCAGCTTGTCAACGACAGGGGACTACAATGAGCAGTTCTTC
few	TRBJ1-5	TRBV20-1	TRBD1	CSANLAGTGSNQPQHF	TGCAGTGCGAACCTGGCCGGGACAGGGAGCAATCAGCCCCAGCATTTT
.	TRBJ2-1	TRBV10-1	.	CASSGHRDTHYNEQFF	TGCGCCAGCAGTGGCCACCGGGACACCCACTACAATGAGCAGTTCTTC
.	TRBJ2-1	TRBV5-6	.	CASSRRTYNEQFF	TGTGCCAGCAGCCGCCGGACCTACAATGAGCAGTTCTTC
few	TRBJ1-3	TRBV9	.	CASSVGTASGNTIYF	TGTGCCAGCAGCGTTGGTACGGCCTCTGGAAACACCATATATTTT
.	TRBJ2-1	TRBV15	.	CATSRGGPGGIDNEQFF	TGTGCCACCAGCAGAGGAGGTCCGGGGGGCATTGACAATGAGCAGTTCTTC
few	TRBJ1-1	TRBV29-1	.	CSGKNLNTEAFF	TGCAGCGGCAAAAACCTGAACACTGAAGCTTTCTTT
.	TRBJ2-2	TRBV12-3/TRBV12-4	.	CASSLALGELFF	TGTGCCAGCAGTTTAGCGCTCGGGGAGCTGTTTTTT
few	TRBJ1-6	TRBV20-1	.	CSTSVGTDSPLHF	TGCAGTACGAGCGTGGGTACGGACTCACCCCTCCACTTT
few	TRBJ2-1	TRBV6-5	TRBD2	CASSYSGGRASYNEQFF	TGTGCCAGCAGTTACTCGGGAGGGCGCGCCTCCTACAATGAGCAGTTCTTC
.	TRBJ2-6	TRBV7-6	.	CASSLRSGANVLTF	TGCGCCAGCAGCTTAAGATCTGGGGCCAACGTCCTGACTTTC
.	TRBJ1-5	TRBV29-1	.	CSVRDGNNQPQHF	TGCAGCGTCCGGGACGGGAACAATCAGCCCCAGCATTTT
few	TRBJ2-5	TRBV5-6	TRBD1	CASSSWDREETQYF	TGTGCCAGCAGCTCCTGGGACAGGGAAGAGACCCAGTACTTC
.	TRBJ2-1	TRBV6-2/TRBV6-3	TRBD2	CASSYSPSGRGHGRVYNEQFF	TGTGCCAGCAGTTATTCACCTAGCGGGAGAGGCCACGGGAGGGTCTACAATGAGCAGTTCTTC
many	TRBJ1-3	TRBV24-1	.	CATSDPSGNTIYF	TGTGCCACCAGTGACCCCTCTGGAAACACCATATATTTT
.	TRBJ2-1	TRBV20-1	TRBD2	CSARALAGVRRNEQFF	TGCAGTGCTAGAGCCTTAGCGGGAGTGCGCAGGAATGAGCAGTTCTTC
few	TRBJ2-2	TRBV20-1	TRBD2	CSARAQRERPGELFF	TGCAGTGCTAGAGCCCAGCGGGAGAGACCCGGGGAGCTGTTTTTT
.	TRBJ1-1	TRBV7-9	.	CASGGAKNTEAFF	TGTGCCAGCGGGGGGGCTAAGAACACTGAAGCTTTCTTT
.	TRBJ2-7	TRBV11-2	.	CASSSIDVFTYEQYF	TGTGCCAGCAGCTCCATCGACGTTTTCACCTACGAGCAGTACTTC
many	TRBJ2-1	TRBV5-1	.	CASSLGGSEQFF	TGCGCCAGCAGCTTGGGGGGTAGTGAGCAGTTCTTC
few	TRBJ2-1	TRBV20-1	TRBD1	CSARGRRTGSEQFF	TGCAGTGCCCGAGGGCGGAGGACAGGCAGTGAGCAGTTCTTC
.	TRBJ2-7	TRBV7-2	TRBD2	CASSLRTSGASYEQYF	TGTGCCAGCAGCTTACGGACTAGCGGGGCATCCTACGAGCAGTACTTC
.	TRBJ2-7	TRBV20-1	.	CSARDQGGYEQYF	TGCAGTGCTAGAGATCAGGGAGGCTACGAGCAGTACTTC
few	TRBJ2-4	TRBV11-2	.	CASSLLSSGAKNIQYF	TGTGCCAGCAGCTTATTGTCCTCGGGAGCCAAAAACATTCAGTACTTC
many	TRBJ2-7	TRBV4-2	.	CASSQTSGAYEQYF	TGTGCCAGCAGCCAGACTAGTGGGGCCTACGAGCAGTACTTC
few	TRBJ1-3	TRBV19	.	CASSVTGSHSGNTIYF	TGTGCCAGTAGTGTAACCGGGAGTCATTCTGGAAACACCATATATTTT
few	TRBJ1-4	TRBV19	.	CASSWTTNEKLFF	TGTGCCAGTTCCTGGACAACTAATGAAAAACTGTTTTTT
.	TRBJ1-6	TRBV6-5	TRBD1	CASSSVTGALHF	TGTGCCAGCAGCTCAGTGACAGGGGCTCTCCACTTT
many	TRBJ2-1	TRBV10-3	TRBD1	CAISEAPRTGRPYNEQFF	TGTGCCATCAGTGAGGCGCCCCGGACAGGCCGTCCCTACAATGAGCAGTTCTTC
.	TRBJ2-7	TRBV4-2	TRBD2	CASGTSGYEQYF	TGTGCCAGTGGGACTAGCGGCTACGAGCAGTACTTC
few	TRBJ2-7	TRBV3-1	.	CASSQLAAEQYF	TGTGCCAGCAGCCAATTAGCGGCCGAGCAGTACTTC
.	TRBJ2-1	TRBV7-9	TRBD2	CASSGLSYNEQFF	TGTGCCAGCTCGGGACTATCTTACAATGAGCAGTTCTTC
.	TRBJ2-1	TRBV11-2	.	CASSFPRGRADSSYNEQFF	TGTGCCAGCAGCTTCCCGAGGGGTCGGGCAGACAGCTCCTACAATGAGCAGTTCTTC
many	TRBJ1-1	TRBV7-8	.	CASSLSAETEAFF	TGTGCCAGCAGCTTATCGGCCGAGACTGAAGCTTTCTTT
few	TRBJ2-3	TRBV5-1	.	CASSGGGFPDTQYF	TGCGCCAGCAGCGGCGGAGGGTTCCCAGATACGCAGTATTTT
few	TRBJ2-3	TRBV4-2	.	CASRPLRGADDTDTQYF	TGTGCCAGCAGACCCCTGAGGGGAGCGGACGACACAGATACGCAGTATTTT
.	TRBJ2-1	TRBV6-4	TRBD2	CASSTLGGSTNEQFF	TGTGCCAGCAGTACCCTCGGCGGGAGCACCAATGAGCAGTTCTTC
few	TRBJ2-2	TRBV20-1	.	CSARGDPEGTGELFF	TGCAGTGCTAGAGGGGACCCCGAGGGCACCGGGGAGCTGTTTTTT
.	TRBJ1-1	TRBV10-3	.	CAISLRGDTEAFF	TGTGCCATCAGCCTCAGGGGAGACACTGAAGCTTTCTTT
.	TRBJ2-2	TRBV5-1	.	CASSLAGPIANTGELFF	TGCGCCAGCAGCTTGGCCGGTCCGATCGCGAACACCGGGGAGCTGTTTTTT
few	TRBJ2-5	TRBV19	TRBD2	CASSIVRTSGRGYQETQYF	TGTGCCAGTAGTATAGTTCGGACTAGCGGGAGAGGGTACCAAGAGACCCAGTACTTC
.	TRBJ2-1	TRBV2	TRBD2	CASSDRRGVEQFF	TGTGCCAGCAGTGACCGACGGGGGGTTGAGCAGTTCTTC
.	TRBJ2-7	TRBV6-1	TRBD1	CASRVTGGTYEQYF	TGTGCCAGCAGGGTGACAGGGGGCACCTACGAGCAGTACTTC